The present entry profiles one T cell receptor (beta chain) with its context. Its antigen is unidentified. The sample comes from a study of T cell repertoires in cytomegalovirus infection. Across the whole study: In public TCR beta signatures, there were indications of both CMV infection and matching HLA type.

One entry per CDR3 protein results from TCRdb running MiXCR on the reads. The sample contains approximately 910,000 distinct CDR3 sequences, around 30% of which appear only once. Study-level results: It was HLA-C-restricted CMV-specific TCR beta clonotypes that dominated the response ex vivo.

The CDR3 contains 13 residues. With 1 base removed from V and 6 bases from J, the gap between germline ends came to 8 bases. The V gene's germline CDR1 is SGHTA and CDR2 FQGNSA. The chain recombines TRBV7-2 with TRBJ2-3, with D hard to call. The receptor's source is a human donor in good health (CMV status not recorded). Some clones in this sample may be carry-over from other donors' samples. The sequenced sample was cultured CD8+ T cells from PBMCs, obtained from culture after CMV antigen stimulation. CDR3 DNA: TGTGCCAGCAGCTTAGATAGTGGCGATACGCAGTATTTT. Translation gives CASSLDSGDTQYF. Full variable domain (remainder filled in from reference TRBV7-2 and TRBJ2-3): GAGVSQSPSNKVTEKGKDVELRCDPISGHTALYWYRQSLGQGLEFLIYFQGNSAPDKSGLPSDRFSAERTGGSVSTLTIQRTQQEDSAVYLCASSLDSGDTQYFGPGTRLTVL.